This TCR beta chain is from a study of graft-versus-host responses after intestinal transplantation. Study information: Recipients were all induced with anti-thymocyte globulin, then given tacrolimus and steroids for 2 to 4 years. Study findings and constraints: Peak circulating GvH clone levels tracked with early post-transplant HvG declines. Graft-donor T cell macrochimerism in patients accompanied high graft-versus-host to host-versus-graft clonal ratios in allografts.

The V gene end was trimmed by 2 bases and the J gene end by 3 bases; junction bases not matched to a gene: 6. The CDR3 totals 16 residues. The germline gives CDR1 MNHEY, CDR2 SMNVEV (reference sequence). This table comes from immunoSEQ multiplex PCR, and its TCRdb copy is limited to in-frame clones, with some not included. Among 89,000 or so clones listed, around 80% were seen once. About this clone itself: Its antigen is unknown.

The chain joins TRBV27 to TRBJ2-7, with TRBD1 matching over 11 bases. Sequences were derived from unstimulated CD4+ T cells sorted from spleen or lymph node cells, sampled before intestinal transplant. The receptor comes from a human donor who received an intestinal transplant. The CDR3 nucleotides are TGTGCCAGCAGTTTACCTACGGGACAGGGGGTCTACGAGCAGTACTTC. It specifies CASSLPTGQGVYEQYF.